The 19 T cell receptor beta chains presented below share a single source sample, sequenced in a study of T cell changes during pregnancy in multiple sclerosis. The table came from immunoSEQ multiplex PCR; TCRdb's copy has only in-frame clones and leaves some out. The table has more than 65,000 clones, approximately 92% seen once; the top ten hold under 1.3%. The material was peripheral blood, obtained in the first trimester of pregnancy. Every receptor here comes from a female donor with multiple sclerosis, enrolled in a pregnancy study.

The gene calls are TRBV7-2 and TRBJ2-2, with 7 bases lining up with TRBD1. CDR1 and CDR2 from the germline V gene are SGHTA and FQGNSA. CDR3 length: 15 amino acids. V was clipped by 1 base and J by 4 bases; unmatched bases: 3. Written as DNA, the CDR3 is TGTGCCAGCAGCTTAGAGGGGGCAGTCACCGGGGAGCTGTTTTTT. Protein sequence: CASSLEGAVTGELFF.

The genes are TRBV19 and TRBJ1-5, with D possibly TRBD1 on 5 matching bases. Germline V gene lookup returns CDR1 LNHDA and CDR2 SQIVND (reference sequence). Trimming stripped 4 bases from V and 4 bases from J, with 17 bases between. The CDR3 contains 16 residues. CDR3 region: CASSTTLGALNQPQHF. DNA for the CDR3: TGTGCCAGTAGTACAACCTTAGGGGCCCTGAATCAGCCCCAGCATTTT.

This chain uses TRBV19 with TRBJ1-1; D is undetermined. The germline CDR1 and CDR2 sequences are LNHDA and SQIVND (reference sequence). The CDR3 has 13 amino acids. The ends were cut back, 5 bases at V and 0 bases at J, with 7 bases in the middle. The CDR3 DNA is TGTGCCAGTAGTGTCGGTTTGAACACTGAAGCTTTCTTT. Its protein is CASSVGLNTEAFF. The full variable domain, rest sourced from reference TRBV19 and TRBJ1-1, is DGGITQSPKYLFRKEGQNVTLSCEQNLNHDAMYWYRQDPGQGLRLIYYSQIVNDFQKGDIAEGYSVSREKKESFPLTVTSAQKNPTAFYLCASSVGLNTEAFFGQGTRLTVV.

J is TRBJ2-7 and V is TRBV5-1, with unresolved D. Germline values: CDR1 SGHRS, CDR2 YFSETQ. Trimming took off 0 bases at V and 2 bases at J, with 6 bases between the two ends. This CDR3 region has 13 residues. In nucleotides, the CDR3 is TGCGCCAGCAGCTTGGGGCCAGCCTACGAGCAGTACTTC. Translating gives CASSLGPAYEQYF.

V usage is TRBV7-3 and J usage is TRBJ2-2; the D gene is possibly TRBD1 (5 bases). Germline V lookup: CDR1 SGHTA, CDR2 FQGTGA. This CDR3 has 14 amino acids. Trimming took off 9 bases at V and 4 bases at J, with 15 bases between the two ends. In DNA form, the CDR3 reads TGTGCCAGTACTCAGGGCAGGAGCACCGGGGAGCTGTTTTTT. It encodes CASTQGRSTGELFF.

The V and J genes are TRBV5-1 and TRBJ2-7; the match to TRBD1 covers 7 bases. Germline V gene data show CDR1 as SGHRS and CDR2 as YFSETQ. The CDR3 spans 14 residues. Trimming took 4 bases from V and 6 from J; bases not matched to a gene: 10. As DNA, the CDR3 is TGCGCCAGCAGCCCGTACAGGGGTACTGGCGAGCAGTACTTC. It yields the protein CASSPYRGTGEQYF.

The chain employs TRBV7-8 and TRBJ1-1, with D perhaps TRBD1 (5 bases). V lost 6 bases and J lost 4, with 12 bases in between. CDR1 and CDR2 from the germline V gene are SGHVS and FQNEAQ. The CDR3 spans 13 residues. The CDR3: CASRPRGVTEAFF. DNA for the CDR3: TGTGCCAGCAGACCTAGGGGCGTCACTGAAGCTTTCTTT.

The CDR3 DNA follows: TGTGCCAGCAGCCCGGACAGGCTGACTGGAAACACCATATATTTT. Translated: CASSPDRLTGNTIYF. This chain uses TRBV7-6 with TRBJ1-3; 7 bases are shared with TRBD1. This CDR3 comprises 15 residues. With 5 bases clipped from V and 2 bases from J, the junction kept 6 bases outside the gene matches. Looked up from germline, CDR1 is SGHVS and CDR2 is FNYEAQ.

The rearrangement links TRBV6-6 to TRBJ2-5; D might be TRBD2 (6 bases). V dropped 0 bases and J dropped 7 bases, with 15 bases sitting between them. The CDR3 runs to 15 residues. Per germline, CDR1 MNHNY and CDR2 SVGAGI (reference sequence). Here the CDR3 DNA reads TGTGCCAGCAGTTACTCGGGAGACCTCGGGGGGACCCAGTACTTC. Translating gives CASSYSGDLGGTQYF.

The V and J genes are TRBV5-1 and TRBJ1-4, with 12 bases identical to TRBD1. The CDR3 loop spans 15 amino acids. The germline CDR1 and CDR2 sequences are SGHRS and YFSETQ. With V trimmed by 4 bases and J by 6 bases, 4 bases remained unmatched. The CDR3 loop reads CASSPGQGAYEKLFF. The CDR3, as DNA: TGCGCCAGCAGCCCGGGACAGGGGGCATATGAAAAACTGTTTTTT.

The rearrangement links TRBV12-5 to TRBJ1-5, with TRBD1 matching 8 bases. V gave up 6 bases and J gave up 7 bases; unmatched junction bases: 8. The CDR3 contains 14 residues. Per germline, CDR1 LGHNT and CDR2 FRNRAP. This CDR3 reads CASGTDRAGQPQHF. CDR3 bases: TGTGCTAGTGGCACGGACAGGGCAGGGCAGCCCCAGCATTTT.

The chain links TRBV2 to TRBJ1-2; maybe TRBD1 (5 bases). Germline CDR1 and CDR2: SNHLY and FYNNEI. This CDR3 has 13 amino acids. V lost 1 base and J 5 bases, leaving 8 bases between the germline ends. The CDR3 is CASSEGGVYGYTF. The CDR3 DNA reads TGTGCCAGCAGTGAAGGGGGGGTGTATGGCTACACCTTC.

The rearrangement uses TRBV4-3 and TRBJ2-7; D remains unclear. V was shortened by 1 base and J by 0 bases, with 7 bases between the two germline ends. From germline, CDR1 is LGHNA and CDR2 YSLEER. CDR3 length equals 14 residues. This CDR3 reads CASSQGRSSYEQYF. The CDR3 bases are TGCGCCAGCAGCCAAGGAAGGAGCTCCTACGAGCAGTACTTC.

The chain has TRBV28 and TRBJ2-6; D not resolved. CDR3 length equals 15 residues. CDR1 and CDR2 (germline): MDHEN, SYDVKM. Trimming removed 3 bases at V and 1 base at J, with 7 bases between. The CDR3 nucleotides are TGTGCCAGCAGTTTCCCCGGGTCTGGGGCCAACGTCCTGACTTTC. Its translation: CASSFPGSGANVLTF.

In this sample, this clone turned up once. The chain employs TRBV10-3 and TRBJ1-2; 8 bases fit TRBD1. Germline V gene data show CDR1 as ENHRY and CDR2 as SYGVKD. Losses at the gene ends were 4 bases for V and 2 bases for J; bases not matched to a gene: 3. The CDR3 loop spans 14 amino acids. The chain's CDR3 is CAISAQGVNYGYTF. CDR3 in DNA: TGTGCCATCAGTGCACAGGGGGTGAACTATGGCTACACCTTC.

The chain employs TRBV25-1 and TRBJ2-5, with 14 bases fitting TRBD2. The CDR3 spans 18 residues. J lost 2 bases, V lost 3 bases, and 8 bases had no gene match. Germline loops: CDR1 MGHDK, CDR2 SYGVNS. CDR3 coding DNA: TGTGCCAGCAGTGACGACGGACTAGCGGGAGGTGGGCAAGAGACCCAGTACTTC. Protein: CASSDDGLAGGGQETQYF.

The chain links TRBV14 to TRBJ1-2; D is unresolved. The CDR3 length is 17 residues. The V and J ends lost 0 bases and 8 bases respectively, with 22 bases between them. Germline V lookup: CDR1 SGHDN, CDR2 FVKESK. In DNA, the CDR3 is TGTGCCAGCAGCCAAGAATCGGGTGTCGGGAAAGGGCAAGGCTACACCTTC. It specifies CASSQESGVGKGQGYTF. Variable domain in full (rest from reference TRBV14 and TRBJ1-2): EAGVTQFPSHSVIEKGQTVTLRCDPISGHDNLYWYRRVMGKEIKFLLHFVKESKQDESGMPNNRFLAERTGGTYSTLKVQPAELEDSGVYFCASSQESGVGKGQGYTFGSGTRLTVV.

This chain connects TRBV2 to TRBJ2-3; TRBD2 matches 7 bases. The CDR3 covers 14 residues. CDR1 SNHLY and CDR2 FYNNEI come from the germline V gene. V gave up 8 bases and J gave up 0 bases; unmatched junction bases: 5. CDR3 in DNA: TGTGCCAGCGAGGGGCGGGAGAGCACAGATACGCAGTATTTT. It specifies CASEGRESTDTQYF.

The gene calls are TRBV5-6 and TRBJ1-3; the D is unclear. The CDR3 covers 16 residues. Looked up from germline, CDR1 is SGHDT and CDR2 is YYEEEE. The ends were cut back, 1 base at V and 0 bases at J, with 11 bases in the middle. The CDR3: CASSLQPLSSGNTIYF. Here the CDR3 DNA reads TGTGCCAGCAGCTTGCAACCCCTGAGCTCTGGAAACACCATATATTTT.